This TCR beta chain comes out of a study of blood T cell repertoires in COVID-19. Clones were sequenced by immunoSEQ multiplex PCR, and TCRdb holds only the in-frame ones, with some missing. The sample has 150,000 to 200,000 clones; about 85% are singletons. This CDR3 region has 11 residues. Unmatched junction bases numbered 4, after V lost 10 bases and J lost 9 bases. Germline V lookup: CDR1 SGHAT, CDR2 FQDESV (reference sequence). This sequence was found in an elderly woman with acute or convalescent COVID-19. Sequencing used peripheral blood. The rearrangement uses TRBV11-1 and TRBJ2-1, with 9 bases that match TRBD1. Here the CDR3 DNA reads TGTGCCATCGACAGGGGGAGTGAGCAGTTCTTC. The encoded protein is CAIDRGSEQFF.